These 5 T cell receptor beta chains share one sample of origin, sequenced in a study of T-cell memory formation after mild COVID-19. TCRdb processed the 5' RACE reads anew with MiXCR; each CDR3 protein has one entry. Of approximately 350,000 distinct CDR3 sequences in the sample, 10% to 15% are singletons; the top ten hold about a fifth. The specimen sequenced was PBMCs or a T cell subset sorted from them (not recorded which). The receptors were sampled from a man aged 18 to 30 who had mild COVID-19 (a few samples of this study predate the infection). Cell type and time point are not known.

V gene TRBV4-2 combines with J gene TRBJ2-3; a possible D gene is TRBD2 (5 bases). The CDR3 has 16 residues. Germline lookup yields CDR1 LGHNA and CDR2 YNFKEQ. The V end lost 0 bases, the J end lost 0 bases, and 10 bases lay between the germline ends. CDR3 sequence: CASSQEASLSTDTQYF. CDR3 bases: TGTGCCAGCAGCCAAGAGGCTAGCCTTAGCACAGATACGCAGTATTTT.

This rearrangement joins TRBV6-1 to TRBJ1-2, with D maybe TRBD1 (5 bases). CDR1 is MNHNS and CDR2 is SASEGT in the germline V gene. Trimming took off 1 base at V and 4 bases at J, with 10 bases between the two ends. The CDR3 contains 14 residues. Here the CDR3 reads CASSEVGPSYGYTF. As DNA, the CDR3 is TGTGCCAGCAGTGAAGTGGGACCGAGCTATGGCTACACCTTC.

In its sample, this clonotype was seen a few times. This chain uses TRBV24-1 with TRBJ2-2; D might be TRBD1 (6 bases). CDR1 is KGHDR, CDR2 SFDVKD, per germline. The CDR3 length is 11 residues. Trimming took 7 bases from V and 7 from J, leaving 6 bases between them. The CDR3 coding sequence is TGTGCCACCAGGGACAGCGGGGAGCTGTTTTTT. This codes for CATRDSGELFF.

A few counts support this clonotype. The rearrangement uses TRBV12-3 or TRBV12-4 and TRBJ1-4; possibly TRBD1 for D (5 bases). CDR3 length: 13 amino acids. V was pared by 5 bases and J by 5 bases, with 9 bases between. The CDR3 region has the DNA TGTGCCAGCAGTCCCAGACAGAATGAAAAACTGTTTTTT. Encoded protein: CASSPRQNEKLFF.

This clonotype was seen a handful of times. The V gene is TRBV7-8, the J gene TRBJ2-3; 12 nucleotides agree with TRBD2. Looked up from germline, CDR1 is SGHVS and CDR2 is FQNEAQ. J lost 4 bases, V lost 8 bases, and 7 bases had no gene match. The CDR3 runs 15 residues. The CDR3 here is CASDLAGGRADTQYF. The CDR3 DNA sequence: TGTGCCAGCGACCTAGCGGGGGGGCGAGCAGATACGCAGTATTTT.